This T cell receptor beta chain is from a study of T cell responses to AZD1222 COVID-19 vaccine. Overall study results and limits: The sample set comprised mostly white British donors with more females, and clonal diversity was possibly underestimated.

As regards this clone: No antigen is known for it.

Sequencing used immunoSEQ multiplex PCR; TCRdb keeps in-frame clones, though not all of them. Of 130,000 to 150,000 clones detected, about nine tenths appear once; the ten largest clones hold roughly 3.5%. The V end lost 3 bases, the J end lost 8 bases, and 13 bases lay between the germline ends. In germline, CDR1 is GTSNPN, CDR2 SVGIG (reference sequence). The CDR3 loop spans 13 amino acids. The V call is TRBV30, the J call TRBJ1-4; D gene ambiguous. The sequence was collected from an adult in good health. Sequencing used peripheral blood, obtained on day 0 of MenACWY control vaccination. The CDR3 reads CAWRAYPGEKLFF. The CDR3 DNA reads TGTGCCTGGAGGGCCTACCCTGGGGAAAAACTGTTTTTT.